This T cell receptor (beta chain) is drawn from a study of T-cell reconstitution after alpha-beta-depleted transplantation in children. Molecular barcoding with unique molecular identifiers was used for the TCRbeta library. TCRdb re-analysed the PCR reads in MiXCR, keeping a single row per CDR3 protein. The data hold 150,000 to 250,000 distinct CDR3 sequences, with about 14% observed a single time. Source: PBMCs from the stem cell graft donor, taken from the stem cell graft. The source of this sequence is a human donor who donated a stem cell graft to a child with acute lymphoblastic leukemia.

CDR3 amino acids: CASKDYRSEGTDTQYF. CDR3 in DNA: TGTGCCAGCAAGGATTATAGGAGTGAGGGCACAGATACGCAGTATTTT. This chain connects TRBV6-5 to TRBJ2-3; D gene ambiguous. Germline CDR1 MNHEY, CDR2 SVGAGI. Trimming took 7 bases from V and 1 from J, leaving 18 bases between them. The CDR3 extends over 16 amino acids.